Listed below are T cell receptor beta chains from one sample, sequenced in a study of blood T cell repertoires in COVID-19. Generated by immunoSEQ multiplex PCR, the TCRdb table keeps only in-frame clones and is missing some. The top ten hold more than 1.4% of the sample, which has about 300,000 clones, approximately 88% seen once. Sequenced material: peripheral blood. The receptors stem from a human donor with COVID-19, enrolled during active disease. The donor label of this sample is uncertain. Both conserved end residues are part of each CDR3. D genes are given only for firm matches. Part of the rows lack a size; the others show once, few, many or a class for expanded clones.

j_gene	abundance	v_gene	d_gene	CDR3nt	CDR3aa
TRBJ1-4	NA	TRBV19	NA	TGTGCCACCTCCCATGCGACTGGGGGGTCTAATGAAAAACTGTTTTTT	CATSHATGGSNEKLFF
TRBJ1-2	few	TRBV10-3	TRBD1	TGTGCCATCAGTGCAACCCGGGACAGGGGCCCCGTTGTTGAAGGCTACACCTTC	CAISATRDRGPVVEGYTF
TRBJ2-2	NA	TRBV4-2	TRBD1	TGTGCCAGCAGCCAAGGACAGGGGGCCCAGAACACCGGGGAGCTGTTTTTT	CASSQGQGAQNTGELFF
TRBJ2-2	few	TRBV19	NA	TGTGCCAGTAGTACCGGTGGACAGTTGAACACCGGGGAGCTGTTTTTT	CASSTGGQLNTGELFF
TRBJ1-4	few	TRBV18	TRBD1	TGTGCCAGCTCACCTAACGGACAGGGGCTCGAAAAACTGTTTTTT	CASSPNGQGLEKLFF
TRBJ2-7	NA	TRBV7-2	TRBD2	TGTGCCAGCAGCTTAGGACTAGCTGGGGAGCAGTACTTC	CASSLGLAGEQYF
TRBJ2-2	NA	TRBV19	TRBD2	TGTGCCAGCAGACTAGCGGGGAACCCCGGGGAGCTGTTTTTT	CASRLAGNPGELFF
TRBJ2-7	NA	TRBV3-1/TRBV3-2	TRBD2	TGTGCCAGCAGCCAAGATCAACAGCGGGGCAATTACGAGCAGTACTTC	CASSQDQQRGNYEQYF
TRBJ2-3	NA	TRBV19	NA	TGTGCCAGTAGTCCCGGACTTTCCACAGATACGCAGTATTTT	CASSPGLSTDTQYF
TRBJ2-1	NA	TRBV25-1	NA	TGTGCCAGCAGGGGAGAGACCAAAAGCTCCTACAATGAGCAGTTCTTC	CASRGETKSSYNEQFF
TRBJ2-1	NA	TRBV24-1	TRBD1	TGTGCCACCAGTGAAGGGGACAGGGGGGAGCCGCAGTTCTTC	CATSEGDRGEPQFF
TRBJ1-2	NA	TRBV7-2	TRBD1	TGTGCCAGCAGCTTAGCTGGGACAGGGGCTTATGGCTACACCTTC	CASSLAGTGAYGYTF
TRBJ1-6	NA	TRBV6-6	NA	TGTGCCAGCAGCTCGACCGCGGCGGCTAATTCACCCCTCCACTTT	CASSSTAAANSPLHF
TRBJ1-5	NA	TRBV6-5	TRBD1	TGTGCCAGCAGTTCTGGGACAGTCGTTAGCAATCAGCCCCAGCATTTT	CASSSGTVVSNQPQHF
TRBJ2-3	NA	TRBV28	TRBD2	TGTGCCAGCAGCACCCTTAGCGGGATAGGCACAGATACGCAGTATTTT	CASSTLSGIGTDTQYF
TRBJ1-5	NA	TRBV19	NA	TGTGCCAGTACCAGGGGTCTGTATCAGCCCCAGCATTTT	CASTRGLYQPQHF
TRBJ2-1	NA	TRBV5-1	TRBD1	TGCGCCAGCACCCTCGGGACAGGTTCGAATGAGCAGTTCTTC	CASTLGTGSNEQFF
TRBJ2-1	NA	TRBV27	TRBD1	TGTGCCAGCAGTTCCCCCGGACAGGGGGCATATGAGCAGTTCTTC	CASSSPGQGAYEQFF
TRBJ2-4	NA	TRBV4-1	NA	TGCGCCAGCAGCCAAGAACTCCCTAGGGGGGAGGGCCTACCCGCCAAAAACATTCAGTACTTC	CASSQELPRGEGLPAKNIQYF
TRBJ1-2	few	TRBV19	NA	TGTGCCAGTAGTATTCAACAGAGCCTGGTTGGCTACACCTTC	CASSIQQSLVGYTF
TRBJ1-2	NA	TRBV28	TRBD1	TGTGCCAGCAGTTTCGGGACAGCTAACTATGGCTACACCTTC	CASSFGTANYGYTF
TRBJ2-7	NA	TRBV29-1	NA	TGCAGCGTTGGGACTCCCAACGAGCAGTACTTC	CSVGTPNEQYF
TRBJ2-1	NA	TRBV27	TRBD2	TGTGCCAGCAGTTTATCACCGTATCGCCCTAGCGGGAGGGTTATAGAGCAGTTCTTC	CASSLSPYRPSGRVIEQFF
TRBJ2-3	NA	TRBV7-2	NA	TGTGCCAGCAGCGTCGTCAGCGGCATCACAGATACGCAGTATTTT	CASSVVSGITDTQYF